The present TCR beta chain was sequenced within a study of T cells in Graves' hyperthyroidism and ophthalmopathy. Overall study results and limits: Among clonotypes expanded in thyroid above 0.001, most were also found in blood. Ophthalmopathy prediction by the model preceded onset by a median about 6 months.

Regarding this clonotype: The target antigen is unknown.

Germline V CDR1 and CDR2: MDHEN, SYDVKM. J gave up 5 bases and V 2 bases, and 6 bases lay outside the gene matches. This CDR3 comprises 17 residues. Using RNA transcripts as the source, TCR beta CDR3 regions were amplified. The HTBI set primed first-round TCR CDR3 RT-PCR. MiXCR, run by TCRdb on the multiplex PCR reads, gives a single entry per CDR3 protein. The repertoire holds fewer than 350,000 distinct CDR3 sequences, with around 19% as singletons. The sample taken for sequencing was blood. The rearrangement uses TRBV28 and TRBJ2-2, with TRBD2 matching 12 bases. The sequence was collected from a man in his forties or fifties with Graves' ophthalmopathy. CDR3 DNA: TGTGCCAGCAGTTTAATAACCGGACTAGCGGGAACCGGGGAGCTGTTTTTT. It yields the protein CASSLITGLAGTGELFF.